This is a list of T cell receptor beta chains from one sample in a study of shared clonotypes between healthy human individuals. Data came from immunoSEQ multiplex PCR; TCRdb stores just in-frame clones and leaves some out. The data show 2 million to 2.5 million clones, 90% to 95% seen once. Sequenced material: naive CD8+ T cells from PBMCs. All receptors derive from a man aged 18 to 30 in good health. Some clones in this sample may be carry-over from other donors' samples. The CDR3 runs from the conserved cysteine through the conserved F or W. The order of the fields is D gene, V gene, clone size, J gene, CDR3 protein, CDR3 DNA. D genes are given only for firm matches. Not every row has a clone size; where given, it reads once, few, many or a size class.

D gene: TRBD2
V gene: TRBV11-2
clone size: -
J gene: TRBJ2-7
CDR3 protein: CASSLGRGNYYEQYF
CDR3 DNA: TGTGCCAGCAGCTTAGGGCGGGGGAACTACTACGAGCAGTACTTC

D gene: TRBD1
V gene: TRBV7-9
clone size: once
J gene: TRBJ2-7
CDR3 protein: CASRLDRGEQYF
CDR3 DNA: TGTGCCAGCAGACTAGACAGGGGCGAGCAGTACTTC

D gene: -
V gene: TRBV11-2
clone size: -
J gene: TRBJ2-7
CDR3 protein: CASSFTVGEQYF
CDR3 DNA: TGTGCCAGCAGCTTCACCGTTGGGGAGCAGTACTTC

D gene: -
V gene: TRBV7-9
clone size: once
J gene: TRBJ2-2
CDR3 protein: CASSSPPGSLGELFF
CDR3 DNA: TGTGCCAGCAGCTCCCCGCCGGGAAGTCTCGGGGAGCTGTTTTTT

D gene: -
V gene: TRBV27
clone size: -
J gene: TRBJ2-1
CDR3 protein: CASGPPKRTYNEQFF
CDR3 DNA: TGTGCCAGCGGACCCCCCAAGCGGACTTACAATGAGCAGTTCTTC

D gene: -
V gene: TRBV27
clone size: -
J gene: TRBJ2-7
CDR3 protein: CASSLSAGEQYF
CDR3 DNA: TGTGCCAGCAGTTTATCGGCGGGAGAGCAGTACTTC

D gene: -
V gene: TRBV25-1
clone size: -
J gene: TRBJ2-1
CDR3 protein: CAYEETYNEQFF
CDR3 DNA: TGTGCTTACGAGGAGACCTACAATGAGCAGTTCTTC

D gene: TRBD1
V gene: TRBV28
clone size: -
J gene: TRBJ1-4
CDR3 protein: CASSWGQGRKEKLFF
CDR3 DNA: TGTGCCAGCAGTTGGGGACAGGGGCGGAAGGAAAAACTGTTTTTT

D gene: TRBD2
V gene: TRBV4-1
clone size: -
J gene: TRBJ2-7
CDR3 protein: CASSRGRSSGSEQYF
CDR3 DNA: TGCGCCAGCAGCCGCGGAAGGTCTAGCGGGAGTGAGCAGTACTTC

D gene: TRBD1
V gene: TRBV6-1
clone size: -
J gene: TRBJ2-7
CDR3 protein: CASSPGDRLTYEQYF
CDR3 DNA: TGTGCCAGCAGCCCCGGGGACAGACTCACCTACGAGCAGTACTTC

D gene: TRBD1
V gene: TRBV9
clone size: -
J gene: TRBJ2-2
CDR3 protein: CASRDGTGGTGELFF
CDR3 DNA: TGTGCCAGCAGAGATGGGACAGGGGGTACCGGGGAGCTGTTTTTT

D gene: TRBD1
V gene: TRBV5-4
clone size: -
J gene: TRBJ2-7
CDR3 protein: CASSRDRDSGRMEYF
CDR3 DNA: TGTGCCAGCAGCAGGGACCGGGACAGCGGACGTATGGAGTACTTC

D gene: -
V gene: TRBV27
clone size: -
J gene: TRBJ2-7
CDR3 protein: CASSASSYEQYF
CDR3 DNA: TGTGCCAGCAGTGCCTCCTCCTACGAGCAGTACTTC

D gene: -
V gene: TRBV1
clone size: -
J gene: TRBJ1-5
CDR3 protein: CTSSRAGTPDPNQPQHF
CDR3 DNA: TGCACCAGCAGCCGGGCAGGGACACCTGACCCTAATCAGCCCCAGCATTTT

D gene: TRBD2
V gene: TRBV19
clone size: -
J gene: TRBJ2-7
CDR3 protein: CASSILAGTSYEQYF
CDR3 DNA: TGTGCCAGTAGTATACTAGCGGGGACCTCCTACGAGCAGTACTTC

D gene: -
V gene: TRBV27
clone size: -
J gene: TRBJ2-3
CDR3 protein: CASSSYPRLEDTQYF
CDR3 DNA: TGTGCCAGCAGTTCCTACCCCAGACTAGAAGATACGCAGTATTTT

D gene: -
V gene: TRBV5-1
clone size: -
J gene: TRBJ1-4
CDR3 protein: CASRLTATNEKLFF
CDR3 DNA: TGCGCCAGCAGGTTAACAGCAACTAATGAAAAACTGTTTTTT

D gene: -
V gene: TRBV11-2
clone size: -
J gene: TRBJ2-1
CDR3 protein: CASSLARYWEQFF
CDR3 DNA: TGTGCCAGCAGCTTAGCGAGATATTGGGAGCAGTTCTTC